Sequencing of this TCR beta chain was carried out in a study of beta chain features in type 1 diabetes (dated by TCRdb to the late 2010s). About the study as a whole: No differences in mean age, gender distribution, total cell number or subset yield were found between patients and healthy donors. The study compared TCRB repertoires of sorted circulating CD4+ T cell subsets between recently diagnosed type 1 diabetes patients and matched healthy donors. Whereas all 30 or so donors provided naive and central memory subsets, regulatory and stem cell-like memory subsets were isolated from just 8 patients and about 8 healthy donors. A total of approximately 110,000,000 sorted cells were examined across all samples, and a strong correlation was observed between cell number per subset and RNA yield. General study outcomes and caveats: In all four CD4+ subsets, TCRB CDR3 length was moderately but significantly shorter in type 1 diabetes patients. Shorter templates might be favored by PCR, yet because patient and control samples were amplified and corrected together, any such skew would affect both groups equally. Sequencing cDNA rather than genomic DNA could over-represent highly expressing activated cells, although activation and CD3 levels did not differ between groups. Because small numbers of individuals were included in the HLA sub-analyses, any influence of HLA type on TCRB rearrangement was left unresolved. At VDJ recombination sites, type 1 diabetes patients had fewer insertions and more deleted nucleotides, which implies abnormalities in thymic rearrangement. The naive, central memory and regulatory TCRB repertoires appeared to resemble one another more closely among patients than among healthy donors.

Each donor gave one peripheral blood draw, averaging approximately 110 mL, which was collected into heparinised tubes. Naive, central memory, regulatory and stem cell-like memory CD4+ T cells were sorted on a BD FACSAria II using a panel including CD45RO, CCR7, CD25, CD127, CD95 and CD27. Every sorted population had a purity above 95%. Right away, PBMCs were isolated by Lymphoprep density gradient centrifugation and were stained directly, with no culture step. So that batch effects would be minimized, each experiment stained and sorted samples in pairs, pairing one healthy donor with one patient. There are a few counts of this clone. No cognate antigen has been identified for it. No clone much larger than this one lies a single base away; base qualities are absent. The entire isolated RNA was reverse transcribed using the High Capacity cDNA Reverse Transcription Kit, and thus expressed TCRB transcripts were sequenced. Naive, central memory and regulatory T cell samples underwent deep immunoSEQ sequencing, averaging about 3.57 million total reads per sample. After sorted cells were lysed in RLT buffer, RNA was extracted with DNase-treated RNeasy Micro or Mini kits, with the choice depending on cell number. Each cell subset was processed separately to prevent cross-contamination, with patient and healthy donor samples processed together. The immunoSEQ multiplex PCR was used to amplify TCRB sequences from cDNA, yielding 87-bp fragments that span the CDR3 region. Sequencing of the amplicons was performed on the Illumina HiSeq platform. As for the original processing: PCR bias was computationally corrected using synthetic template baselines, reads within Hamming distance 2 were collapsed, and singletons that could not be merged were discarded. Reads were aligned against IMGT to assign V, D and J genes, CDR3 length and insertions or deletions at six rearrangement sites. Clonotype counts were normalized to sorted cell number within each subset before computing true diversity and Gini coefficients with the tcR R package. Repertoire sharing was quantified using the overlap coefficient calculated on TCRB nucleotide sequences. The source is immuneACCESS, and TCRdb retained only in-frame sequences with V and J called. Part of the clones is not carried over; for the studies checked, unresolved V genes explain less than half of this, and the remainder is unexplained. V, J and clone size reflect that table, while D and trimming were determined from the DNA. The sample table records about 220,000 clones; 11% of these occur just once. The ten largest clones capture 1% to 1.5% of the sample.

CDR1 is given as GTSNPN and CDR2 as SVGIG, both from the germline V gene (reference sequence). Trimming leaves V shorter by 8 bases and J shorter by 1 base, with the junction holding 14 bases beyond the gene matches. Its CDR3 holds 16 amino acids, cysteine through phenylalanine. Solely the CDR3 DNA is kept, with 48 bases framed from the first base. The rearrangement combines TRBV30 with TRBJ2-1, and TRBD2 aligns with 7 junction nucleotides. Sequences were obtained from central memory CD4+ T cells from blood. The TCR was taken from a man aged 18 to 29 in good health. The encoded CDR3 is CALKGPPRESYNEQFF. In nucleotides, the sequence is TGTGCCCTTAAGGGGCCGCCGCGGGAGTCCTACAATGAGCAGTTCTTC.